Listed below are T cell receptor beta chains from one sample, sequenced in a study of cytomegalovirus exposure and HLA in healthy donors. This table comes from immunoSEQ multiplex PCR, and its TCRdb copy is limited to in-frame clones, with some not included. This sample has roughly 150,000 clones; 72% occur once, and the top ten carry approximately 2%. The sample taken for sequencing was PBMCs. The origin of the receptors is a middle-aged man in good health and CMV-seronegative. The CDR3 runs from the conserved cysteine through the conserved F or W. The D gene is left open where the match is weak. Some rows have no size entry. The others give once, few or many, or a class for an expanded clone.

clone size	V gene	J gene	CDR3 length	D gene	CDR3 protein	CDR3 DNA
.	TRBV2	TRBJ1-5	13	.	CASSWTGNQPQHF	TGTGCCAGCAGTTGGACAGGCAATCAGCCCCAGCATTTT
.	TRBV7-2	TRBJ1-4	13	TRBD1	CASSLDRGEKLFF	TGTGCCAGCAGCTTAGACAGGGGCGAAAAACTGTTTTTT
.	TRBV14	TRBJ1-3	14	.	CASRRGSSGNTIYF	TGTGCCAGCAGACGGGGTTCTTCAGGAAACACCATATATTTT
.	TRBV7-9	TRBJ1-1	16	.	CASSLVPHGGLTEAFF	TGTGCCAGCAGCTTAGTCCCCCACGGAGGGTTGACTGAAGCTTTCTTT
.	TRBV9	TRBJ2-1	16	.	CASSVGRDSASDEQFF	TGTGCCAGCAGCGTCGGCCGGGACAGCGCTAGCGATGAGCAGTTCTTC
few	TRBV19	TRBJ2-5	15	TRBD1	CASSIPGTGKETQYF	TGTGCCAGTAGTATTCCAGGGACAGGGAAAGAGACCCAGTACTTC
few	TRBV15	TRBJ2-1	16	.	CATSRGVGRGNNEQFF	TGTGCCACCAGCAGAGGGGTAGGACGCGGGAACAATGAGCAGTTCTTC
.	TRBV10-1	TRBJ2-5	16	.	CASTILPPLEQETQYF	TGCGCCAGCACCATTCTACCTCCTCTAGAACAAGAGACCCAGTACTTC
.	TRBV15	TRBJ2-3	21	TRBD1	CATSRDLRDRMFGLNRDTQYF	TGTGCCACCAGCAGAGATCTTAGGGACAGGATGTTTGGGCTAAACAGAGATACGCAGTATTTT
few	TRBV6-1	TRBJ2-5	15	TRBD2	CASSGAGGPSETQYF	TGTGCCAGCAGTGGCGCGGGGGGGCCATCAGAGACCCAGTACTTC
.	TRBV7-9	TRBJ2-3	17	TRBD1	CASKGPGQGRRTDTQYF	TGTGCCAGCAAGGGGCCGGGACAGGGCCGGAGGACAGATACGCAGTATTTT
many	TRBV4-2	TRBJ2-3	16	.	CASSRESGGGADTQYF	TGTGCCAGCAGCCGTGAGTCGGGGGGCGGAGCAGATACGCAGTATTTT
once	TRBV7-9	TRBJ2-7	16	.	CASSPTSTSTAYEQYF	TGTGCCAGCAGTCCCACCTCGACTAGTACGGCCTACGAGCAGTACTTC
.	TRBV29-1	TRBJ2-2	16	.	CSVSPWTAANTGELFF	TGCAGCGTTTCGCCATGGACAGCCGCGAACACCGGGGAGCTGTTTTTT
.	TRBV23-1	TRBJ1-2	14	TRBD1	CASSQSDRGHGYTF	TGCGCCAGCAGTCAATCGGACAGGGGGCATGGCTACACCTTC
.	TRBV10-2	TRBJ1-5	15	TRBD1	CASSDTGTGNQPQHF	TGCGCCAGCAGTGACACCGGGACAGGGAATCAGCCCCAGCATTTT
.	TRBV6-5	TRBJ2-3	15	.	CASSYTWGRTDTQYF	TGTGCCAGCAGTTACACCTGGGGGCGCACAGATACGCAGTATTTT
.	TRBV5-8	TRBJ2-2	13	.	CASSLDSTGELFF	TGTGCCAGCAGCTTAGACAGCACCGGGGAGCTGTTTTTT
.	TRBV7-9	TRBJ2-3	16	.	CASSFTGGTSTDTQYF	TGTGCCAGCAGCTTTACCGGGGGAACTAGCACAGATACGCAGTATTTT
few	TRBV18	TRBJ1-5	15	.	CASSPIGGRMEPQHF	TGTGCCAGCTCACCAATTGGGGGCCGAATGGAGCCCCAGCATTTT
.	TRBV9	TRBJ2-3	16	.	CASSVVGGGSTDTQYF	TGTGCCAGCAGCGTAGTAGGAGGCGGTAGCACAGATACGCAGTATTTT
few	TRBV5-1	TRBJ1-1	15	TRBD1	CASSMGQGRRAEAFF	TGCGCCAGCAGCATGGGACAGGGGCGGCGGGCTGAAGCTTTCTTT
.	TRBV30	TRBJ2-1	14	TRBD2	CAWASGSSYNEQFF	TGTGCCTGGGCTAGCGGGAGCTCCTACAATGAGCAGTTCTTC
.	TRBV18	TRBJ1-4	16	.	CASSRNRAGTNEKLFF	TGTGCCAGCTCACGGAACAGGGCCGGCACTAATGAAAAACTGTTTTTT
.	TRBV10-3	TRBJ2-5	13	.	CAISVETPETQYF	TGTGCCATCAGTGTCGAGACTCCAGAGACCCAGTACTTC
.	TRBV9	TRBJ2-2	16	.	CASSVVGHRNTGELFF	TGTGCCAGCAGCGTAGTTGGACACCGCAACACCGGGGAGCTGTTTTTT
.	TRBV28	TRBJ2-5	15	.	CASSFSPLPQGTQYF	TGTGCCAGCAGTTTCTCTCCCCTGCCTCAGGGGACCCAGTACTTC
few	TRBV30	TRBJ1-2	15	TRBD1	CAWSVRDRGGYGYTF	TGTGCCTGGAGTGTACGGGACAGGGGAGGCTATGGCTACACCTTC